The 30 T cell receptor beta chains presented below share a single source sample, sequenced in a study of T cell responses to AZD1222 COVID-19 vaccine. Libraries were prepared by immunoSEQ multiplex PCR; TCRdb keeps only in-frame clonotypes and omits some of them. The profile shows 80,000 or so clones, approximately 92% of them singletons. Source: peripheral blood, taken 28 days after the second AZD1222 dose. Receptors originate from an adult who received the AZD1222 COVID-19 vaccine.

CDR3 sequence: CASSLGQAWYEQYF. CDR3 nucleotides: TGTGCCAGCAGCCTCGGACAGGCTTGGTACGAGCAGTACTTC. The chain uses TRBV14 and TRBJ2-7; 7 bases are shared with TRBD1. Germline V lookup: CDR1 SGHDN, CDR2 FVKESK. V shed 4 bases and J 4 bases; nucleotides not matched to a gene: 7. The CDR3 has 14 residues.

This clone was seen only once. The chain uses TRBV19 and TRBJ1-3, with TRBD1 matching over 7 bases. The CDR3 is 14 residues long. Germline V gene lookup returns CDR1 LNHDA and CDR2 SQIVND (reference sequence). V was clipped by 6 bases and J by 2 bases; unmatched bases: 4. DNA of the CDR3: TGTGCCAGTAGATTGGGACAGACTGGAAACACCATATATTTT. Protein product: CASRLGQTGNTIYF.

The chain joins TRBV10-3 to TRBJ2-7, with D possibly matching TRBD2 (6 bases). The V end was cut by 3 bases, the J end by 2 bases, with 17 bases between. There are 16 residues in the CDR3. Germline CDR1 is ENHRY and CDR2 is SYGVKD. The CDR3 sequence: CAISEAEGSLPYEQYF. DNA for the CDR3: TGTGCCATCAGTGAAGCGGAGGGCAGCTTGCCCTACGAGCAGTACTTC.

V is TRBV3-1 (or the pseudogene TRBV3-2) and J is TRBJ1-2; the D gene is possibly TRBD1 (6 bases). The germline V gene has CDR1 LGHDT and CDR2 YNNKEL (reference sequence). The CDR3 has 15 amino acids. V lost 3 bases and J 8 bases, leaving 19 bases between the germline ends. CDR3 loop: CASSHRRVQGTGYTF. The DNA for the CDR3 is TGTGCCAGCAGCCACAGGAGGGTACAGGGTACAGGCTACACCTTC.

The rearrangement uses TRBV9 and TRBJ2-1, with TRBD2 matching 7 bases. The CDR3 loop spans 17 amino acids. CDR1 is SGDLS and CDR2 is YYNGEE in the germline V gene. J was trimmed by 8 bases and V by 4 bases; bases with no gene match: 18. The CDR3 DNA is TGTGCCAGCAGCCGGACTCGGTATAGCGGGCCTTTGGATGAGCAGTTCTTC. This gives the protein CASSRTRYSGPLDEQFF.

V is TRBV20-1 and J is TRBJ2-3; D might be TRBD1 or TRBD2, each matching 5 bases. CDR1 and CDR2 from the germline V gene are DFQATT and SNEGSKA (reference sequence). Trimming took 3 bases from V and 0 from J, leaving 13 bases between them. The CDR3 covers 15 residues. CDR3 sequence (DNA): TGCAGTGCTAGTAGAGGGGTAACTAGCACAGATACGCAGTATTTT. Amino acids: CSASRGVTSTDTQYF.

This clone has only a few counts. The CDR3 loop is CASSQEGLRGTEAFF. CDR3 coding DNA: TGTGCCAGTTCCCAGGAAGGGCTAAGGGGCACTGAAGCTTTCTTT. This chain joins TRBV19 and TRBJ1-1, with D perhaps matching TRBD1 (5 bases). Trimming stripped 8 bases from V and 4 bases from J, with 20 bases between. CDR1 and CDR2 from the germline V gene are LNHDA and SQIVND (reference sequence). The CDR3 spans 15 residues.

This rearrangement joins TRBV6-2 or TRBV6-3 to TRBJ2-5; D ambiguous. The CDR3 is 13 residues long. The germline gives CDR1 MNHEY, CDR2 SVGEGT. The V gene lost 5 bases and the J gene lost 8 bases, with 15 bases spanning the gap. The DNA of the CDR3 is TGTGCCAGCAGTCCGACCGGTGCTCGAACCCAGTACTTC. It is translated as CASSPTGARTQYF.

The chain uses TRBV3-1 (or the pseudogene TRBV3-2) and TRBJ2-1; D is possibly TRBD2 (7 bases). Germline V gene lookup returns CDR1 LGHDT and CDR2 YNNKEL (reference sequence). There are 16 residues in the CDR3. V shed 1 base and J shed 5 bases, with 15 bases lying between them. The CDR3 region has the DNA TGTGCCAGCAGCCAAGTAGGGGGGGACCTTAACAATGAGCAGTTCTTC. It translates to CASSQVGGDLNNEQFF.

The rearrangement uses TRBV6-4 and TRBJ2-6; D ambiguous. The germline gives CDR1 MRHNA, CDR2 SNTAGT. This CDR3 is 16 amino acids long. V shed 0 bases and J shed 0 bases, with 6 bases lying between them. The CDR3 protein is CASSDSRDSGANVLTF. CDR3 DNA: TGTGCCAGCAGTGACTCAAGGGACTCTGGGGCCAACGTCCTGACTTTC.

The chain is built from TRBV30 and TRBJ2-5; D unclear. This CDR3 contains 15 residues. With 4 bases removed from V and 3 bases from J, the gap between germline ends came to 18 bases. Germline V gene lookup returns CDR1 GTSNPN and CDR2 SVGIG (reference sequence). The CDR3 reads CAWKRSRRSKETQYF. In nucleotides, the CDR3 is TGTGCCTGGAAAAGGTCTAGAAGAAGTAAAGAGACCCAGTACTTC.

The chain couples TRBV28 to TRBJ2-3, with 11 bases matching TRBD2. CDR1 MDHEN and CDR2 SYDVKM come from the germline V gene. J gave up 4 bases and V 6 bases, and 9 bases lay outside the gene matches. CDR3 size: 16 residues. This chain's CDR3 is CASRETSGKKPDTQYF. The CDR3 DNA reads TGTGCCAGCAGAGAGACTAGCGGGAAAAAACCAGATACGCAGTATTTT.

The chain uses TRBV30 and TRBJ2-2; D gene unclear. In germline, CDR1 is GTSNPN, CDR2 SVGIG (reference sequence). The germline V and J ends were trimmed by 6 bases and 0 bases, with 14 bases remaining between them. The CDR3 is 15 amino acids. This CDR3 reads CACKRPQPNTGELFF. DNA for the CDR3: TGTGCCTGTAAAAGACCCCAGCCGAACACCGGGGAGCTGTTTTTT.

The DNA of the CDR3 is TGCGCCAGCAGCTCCTCTGGGGACAGCGGGGAGCTGTTTTTT. Amino acids: CASSSSGDSGELFF. The chain is built from TRBV5-1 and TRBJ2-2; TRBD1 aligns across 7 bases. Looked up from germline, CDR1 is SGHRS and CDR2 is YFSETQ. The V gene end was trimmed by 3 bases and the J gene end by 7 bases; junction bases not matched to a gene: 6. The CDR3 has 14 residues.

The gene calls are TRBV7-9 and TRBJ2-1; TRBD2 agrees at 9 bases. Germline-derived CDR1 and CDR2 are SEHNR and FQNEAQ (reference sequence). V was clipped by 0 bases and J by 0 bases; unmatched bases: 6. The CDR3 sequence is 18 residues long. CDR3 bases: TGTGCCAGCAGCTTAGCGACTAGCGGAGCCCGCTCCTACAATGAGCAGTTCTTC. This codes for CASSLATSGARSYNEQFF.

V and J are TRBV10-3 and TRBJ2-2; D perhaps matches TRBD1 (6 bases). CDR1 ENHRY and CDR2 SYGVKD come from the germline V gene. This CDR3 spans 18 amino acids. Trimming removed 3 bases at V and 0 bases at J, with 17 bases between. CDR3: CAISDIETGKTNTGELFF. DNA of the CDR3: TGTGCCATCAGTGATATAGAGACAGGAAAGACGAACACCGGGGAGCTGTTTTTT.

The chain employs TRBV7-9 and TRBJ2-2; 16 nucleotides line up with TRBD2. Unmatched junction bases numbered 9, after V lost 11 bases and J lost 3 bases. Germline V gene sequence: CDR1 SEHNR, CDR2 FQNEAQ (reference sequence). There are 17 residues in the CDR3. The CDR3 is CASKSGTSGGDTGELFF. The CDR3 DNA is TGTGCCTCCAAGTCCGGGACTAGCGGGGGGGACACCGGGGAGCTGTTTTTT.

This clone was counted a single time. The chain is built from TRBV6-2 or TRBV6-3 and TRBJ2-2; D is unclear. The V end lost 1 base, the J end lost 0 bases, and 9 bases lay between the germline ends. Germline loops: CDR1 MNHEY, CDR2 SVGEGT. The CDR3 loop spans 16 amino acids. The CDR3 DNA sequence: TGTGCCAGCAGTTACTTCGTGGGATCGAACACCGGGGAGCTGTTTTTT. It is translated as CASSYFVGSNTGELFF.

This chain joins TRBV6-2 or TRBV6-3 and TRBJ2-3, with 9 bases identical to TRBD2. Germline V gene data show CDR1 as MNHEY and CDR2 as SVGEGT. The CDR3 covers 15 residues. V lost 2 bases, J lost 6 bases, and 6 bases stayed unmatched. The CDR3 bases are TGTGCCAGCAGTTACGTAGCGGGAGTTGGTGATACGCAGTATTTT. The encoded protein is CASSYVAGVGDTQYF.

CDR3 coding DNA: TGTGCCAGCAGCCTAGACAGGGATGATGGCTACACCTTC. This encodes CASSLDRDDGYTF. The rearrangement joins TRBV7-8 to TRBJ1-2; 7 positions agree with TRBD1. Germline V CDR1 and CDR2: SGHVS, FQNEAQ. The junction had 6 bases not matched to a gene; V was cut back by 5 bases and J by 6 bases. The CDR3 sequence is 13 residues long.

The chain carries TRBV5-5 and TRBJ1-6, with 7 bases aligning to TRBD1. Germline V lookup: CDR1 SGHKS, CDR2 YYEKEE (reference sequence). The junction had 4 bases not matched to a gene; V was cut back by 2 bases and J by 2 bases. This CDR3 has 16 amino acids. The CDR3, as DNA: TGTGCCAGCAGCTTTCTTCAGGGGGCCTATAATTCACCCCTCCACTTT. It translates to CASSFLQGAYNSPLHF.

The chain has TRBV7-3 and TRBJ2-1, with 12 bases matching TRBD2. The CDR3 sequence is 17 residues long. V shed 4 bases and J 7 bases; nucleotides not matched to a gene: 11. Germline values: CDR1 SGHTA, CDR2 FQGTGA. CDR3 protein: CASSSTPGLAGGNEQFF. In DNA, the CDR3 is TGTGCCAGCAGCTCAACGCCGGGACTAGCGGGTGGGAATGAGCAGTTCTTC.

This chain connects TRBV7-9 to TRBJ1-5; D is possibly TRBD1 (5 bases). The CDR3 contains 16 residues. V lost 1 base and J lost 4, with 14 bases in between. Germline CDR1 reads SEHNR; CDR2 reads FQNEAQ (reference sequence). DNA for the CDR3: TGTGCCAGCAGCTTAGGTCGGGGGGACCCAAATCAGCCCCAGCATTTT. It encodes CASSLGRGDPNQPQHF.

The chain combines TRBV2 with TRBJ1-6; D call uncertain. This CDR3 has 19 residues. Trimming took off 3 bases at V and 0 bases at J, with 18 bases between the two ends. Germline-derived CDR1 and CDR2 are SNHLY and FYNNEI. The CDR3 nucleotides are TGTGCCAGCAGTGAGCCCCCCGGGAGGGTTAGCTCCTATAATTCACCCCTCCACTTT. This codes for CASSEPPGRVSSYNSPLHF.

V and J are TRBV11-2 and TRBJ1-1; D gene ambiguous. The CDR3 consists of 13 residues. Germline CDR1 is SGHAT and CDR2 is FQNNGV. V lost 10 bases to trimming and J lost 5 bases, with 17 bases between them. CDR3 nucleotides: TGTGCCACCCTTCCCCCCCTAGGGACTGAAGCTTTCTTT. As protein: CATLPPLGTEAFF.

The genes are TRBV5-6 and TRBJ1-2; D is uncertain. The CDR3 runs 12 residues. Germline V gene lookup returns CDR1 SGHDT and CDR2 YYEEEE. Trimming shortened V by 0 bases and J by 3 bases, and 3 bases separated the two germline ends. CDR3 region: CASSLDYYGYTF. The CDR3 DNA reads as TGTGCCAGCAGCTTGGATTACTATGGCTACACCTTC.

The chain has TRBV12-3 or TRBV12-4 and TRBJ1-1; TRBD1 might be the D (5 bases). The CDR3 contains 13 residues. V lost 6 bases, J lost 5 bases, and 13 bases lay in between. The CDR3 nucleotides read TGTGCCAGCAGGTTCAGGGTCCGAACTGAAGCTTTCTTT. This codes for CASRFRVRTEAFF.

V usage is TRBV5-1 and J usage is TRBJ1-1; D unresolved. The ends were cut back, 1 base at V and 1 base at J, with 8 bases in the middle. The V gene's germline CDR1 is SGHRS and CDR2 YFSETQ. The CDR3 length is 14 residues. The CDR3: CASSLTKSNTEAFF. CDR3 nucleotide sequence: TGCGCCAGCAGCTTGACGAAATCGAACACTGAAGCTTTCTTT. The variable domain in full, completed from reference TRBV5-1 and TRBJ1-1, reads KAGVTQTPRYLIKTRGQQVTLSCSPISGHRSVSWYQQTPGQGLQFLFEYFSETQRNKGNFPGRFSGRQFSNSRSEMNVSTLELGDSALYLCASSLTKSNTEAFFGQGTRLTVV.

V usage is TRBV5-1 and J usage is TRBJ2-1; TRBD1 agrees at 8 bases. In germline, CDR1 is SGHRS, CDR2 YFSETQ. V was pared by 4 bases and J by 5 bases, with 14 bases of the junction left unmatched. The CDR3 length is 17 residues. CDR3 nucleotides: TGCGCCAGCAGCCCAGGCCGAGGACAGGGCCGGAACAATGAGCAGTTCTTC. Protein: CASSPGRGQGRNNEQFF.

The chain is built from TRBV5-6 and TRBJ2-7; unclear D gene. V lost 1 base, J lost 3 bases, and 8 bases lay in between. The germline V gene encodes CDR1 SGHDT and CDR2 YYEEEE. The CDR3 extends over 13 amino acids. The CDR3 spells CASSLNQDYEQYF. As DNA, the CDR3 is TGTGCCAGCAGCTTGAACCAGGACTACGAGCAGTACTTC.